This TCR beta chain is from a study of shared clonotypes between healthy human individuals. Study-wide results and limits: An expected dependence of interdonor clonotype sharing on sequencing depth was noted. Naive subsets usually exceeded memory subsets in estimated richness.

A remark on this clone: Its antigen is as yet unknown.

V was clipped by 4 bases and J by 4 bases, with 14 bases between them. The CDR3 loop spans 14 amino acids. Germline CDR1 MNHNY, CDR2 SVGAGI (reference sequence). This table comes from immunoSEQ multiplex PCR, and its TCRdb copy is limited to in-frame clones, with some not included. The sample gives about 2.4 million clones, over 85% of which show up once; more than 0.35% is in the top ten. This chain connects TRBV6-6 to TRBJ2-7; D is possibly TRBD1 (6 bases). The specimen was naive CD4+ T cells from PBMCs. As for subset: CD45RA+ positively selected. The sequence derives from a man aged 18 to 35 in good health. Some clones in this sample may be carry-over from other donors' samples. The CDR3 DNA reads TGTGCCAGCAGTTTACCCCAGGGGCCTTACGAGCAGTACTTC. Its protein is CASSLPQGPYEQYF.